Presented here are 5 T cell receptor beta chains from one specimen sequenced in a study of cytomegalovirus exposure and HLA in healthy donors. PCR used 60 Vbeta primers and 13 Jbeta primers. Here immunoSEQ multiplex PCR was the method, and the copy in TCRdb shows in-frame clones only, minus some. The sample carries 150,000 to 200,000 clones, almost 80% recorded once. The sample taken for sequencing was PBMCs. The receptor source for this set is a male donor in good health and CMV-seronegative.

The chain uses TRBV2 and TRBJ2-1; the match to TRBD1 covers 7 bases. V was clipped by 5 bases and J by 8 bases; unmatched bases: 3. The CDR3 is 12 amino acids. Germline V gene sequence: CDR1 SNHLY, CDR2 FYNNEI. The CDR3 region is CASSTQGHEQFF. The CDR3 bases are TGTGCCAGCAGTACACAGGGGCATGAGCAGTTCTTC.

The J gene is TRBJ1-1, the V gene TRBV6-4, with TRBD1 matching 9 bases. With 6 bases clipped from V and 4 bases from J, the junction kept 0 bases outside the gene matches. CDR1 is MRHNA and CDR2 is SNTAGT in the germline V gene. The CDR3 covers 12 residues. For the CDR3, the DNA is TGTGCCAGCAGGGACAGGGGCACTGAAGCTTTCTTT. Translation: CASRDRGTEAFF.

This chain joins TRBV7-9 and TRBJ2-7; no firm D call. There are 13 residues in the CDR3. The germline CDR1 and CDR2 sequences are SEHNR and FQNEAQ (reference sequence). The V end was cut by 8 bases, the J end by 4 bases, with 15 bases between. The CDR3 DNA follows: TGTGCCAGCGGAACTGGCGGATTGTACGAGCAGTACTTC. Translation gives CASGTGGLYEQYF. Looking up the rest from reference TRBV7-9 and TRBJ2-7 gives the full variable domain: DTGVSQNPRHKITKRGQNVTFRCDPISEHNRLYWYRQTLGQGPEFLTYFQNEAQLEKSRLLSDRFSAERPKGSFSTLEIQRTEQGDSAMYLCASGTGGLYEQYFGPGTRLTVT.

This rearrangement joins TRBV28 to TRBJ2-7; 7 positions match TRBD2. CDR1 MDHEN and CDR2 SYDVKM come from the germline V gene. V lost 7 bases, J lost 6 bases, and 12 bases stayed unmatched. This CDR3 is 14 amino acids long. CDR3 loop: CASKGQAGTGEQYF. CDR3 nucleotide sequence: TGTGCCAGCAAGGGGCAAGCGGGAACAGGCGAGCAGTACTTC.

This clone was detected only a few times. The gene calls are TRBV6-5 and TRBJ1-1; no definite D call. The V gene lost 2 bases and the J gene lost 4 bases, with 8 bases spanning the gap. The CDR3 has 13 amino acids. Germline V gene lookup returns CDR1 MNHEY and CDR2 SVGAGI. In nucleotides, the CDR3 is TGTGCCAGCAGTTACGGCGGGTTCACTGAAGCTTTCTTT. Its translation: CASSYGGFTEAFF.